Listed below are T cell receptor beta chains from one sample, sequenced in a study of vaccination effects on CD4 cells after COVID-19. Their target antigens are unknown. The protocol was immunoSEQ multiplex PCR, while the TCRdb copy is restricted to in-frame clones and leaves out a portion. The top ten clones hold 1.5% to 1.9% of a sample with tens of thousands of clones, 70% to 85% of them seen once. This material consisted of CD4+ T cells from PBMCs cultured with HCoV-229E spike peptides, taken after COVID-19 vaccination. Every receptor here comes from a human donor who received a COVID-19 vaccine. CDR3s include the opening cysteine and the closing phenylalanine or tryptophan. Each record gives: D gene, V gene, clone size, J gene, CDR3 length, CDR3 DNA, CDR3 protein. A D gene is named only where the DNA matches it firmly. The size of a clone is reported for some rows only, either as once, few or many, or as a class for expanded clones.

D: TRBD2; V: TRBV4-1; size: NA; J: TRBJ2-5; length: 15; DNA: TGCGCCAGCAGCCAATTCGCTAGCGGGCAAGAGACCCAGTACTTC; CDR3: CASSQFASGQETQYF
D: TRBD2; V: TRBV5-4; size: once; J: TRBJ2-1; length: 15; DNA: TGTGCCAGCAGCTTTGGCGGGGGGACCTACAATGAGCAGTTCTTC; CDR3: CASSFGGGTYNEQFF
D: NA; V: TRBV6-2/TRBV6-3; size: NA; J: TRBJ2-5; length: 14; DNA: TGTGCCAGCAGTCCACGGACGGATCAAGAGACCCAGTACTTC; CDR3: CASSPRTDQETQYF
D: TRBD2; V: TRBV28; size: few; J: TRBJ2-4; length: 14; DNA: TGTGCCAGCAAGGGCGGGGGAGCCAAAAACATTCAGTACTTC; CDR3: CASKGGGAKNIQYF
D: NA; V: TRBV18; size: NA; J: TRBJ2-2; length: 16; DNA: TGTGCCAGCTCACTGCTGACATCGGGGGACACCGGGGAGCTGTTTTTT; CDR3: CASSLLTSGDTGELFF
D: TRBD1; V: TRBV29-1; size: NA; J: TRBJ1-2; length: 13; DNA: TGCAGCGTTCCGGGACAGTATAACTATGGCTACACCTTC; CDR3: CSVPGQYNYGYTF
D: TRBD1; V: TRBV10-1; size: NA; J: TRBJ2-3; length: 15; DNA: TGCGCCAGCAGCTTTTCGAGGGGGCAAGTAGATACGCAGTATTTT; CDR3: CASSFSRGQVDTQYF
D: NA; V: TRBV5-1; size: NA; J: TRBJ2-1; length: 16; DNA: TGCGCCAGCAGCTTGGCCCCGGGGCTAAGTGTCAATGAGCAGTTCTTC; CDR3: CASSLAPGLSVNEQFF
D: NA; V: TRBV30; size: NA; J: TRBJ1-2; length: 16; DNA: TGTGCCTGGAGTACCCTTCTGGGGAGTCCCTTGTTAGGCTACACCTTC; CDR3: CAWSTLLGSPLLGYTF
D: NA; V: TRBV19; size: NA; J: TRBJ1-3; length: 16; DNA: TGTGCCAGTAGTGCGGGACACATATCCTCTGGAAACACCATATATTTT; CDR3: CASSAGHISSGNTIYF
D: NA; V: TRBV7-9; size: NA; J: TRBJ1-2; length: 12; DNA: TGTGCCAGCAGCGGCGCTAACTATGGCTACACCTTC; CDR3: CASSGANYGYTF
D: NA; V: TRBV9; size: NA; J: TRBJ1-1; length: 13; DNA: TGTGCCAGCAGCGCCTTCGCCGGGACAGAAGCTTTCTTT; CDR3: CASSAFAGTEAFF
D: NA; V: TRBV6-4; size: NA; J: TRBJ1-1; length: 15; DNA: TGTGCCAGCAAGACCAGGGACACGTTGAACACTGAAGCTTTCTTT; CDR3: CASKTRDTLNTEAFF
D: NA; V: TRBV18; size: NA; J: TRBJ1-4; length: 16; DNA: TGTGCCAGCTCATCGGGACGGAAGTCAACTAATGAAAAACTGTTTTTT; CDR3: CASSSGRKSTNEKLFF
D: NA; V: TRBV6-5; size: NA; J: TRBJ1-5; length: 12; DNA: TGTGCCAGCGGGGGGAGCAATCAGCCCCAGCATTTT; CDR3: CASGGSNQPQHF
D: NA; V: TRBV10-3; size: NA; J: TRBJ1-5; length: 13; DNA: TGTGCCATCAGTGGCGAGAGCAATCAGCCCCAGCATTTT; CDR3: CAISGESNQPQHF
D: NA; V: TRBV10-3; size: NA; J: TRBJ1-1; length: 16; DNA: TGTGCCATCAGTGAGTCCTGGGGAAAGAGGGACACTGAAGCTTTCTTT; CDR3: CAISESWGKRDTEAFF
D: NA; V: TRBV18; size: few; J: TRBJ2-1; length: 14; DNA: TGTGCCAGCTCACCATTGCAAGTAGCCTATGAGCAGTTCTTC; CDR3: CASSPLQVAYEQFF
D: NA; V: TRBV5-5; size: NA; J: TRBJ1-4; length: 12; DNA: TGTGCCAGCAGCTACCTTAATGAAAAACTGTTTTTT; CDR3: CASSYLNEKLFF
D: NA; V: TRBV6-6; size: NA; J: TRBJ1-2; length: 13; DNA: TGTGCCAGCAGTCCACAGGGCGACTATGGCTACACCTTC; CDR3: CASSPQGDYGYTF
D: TRBD1; V: TRBV6-5; size: NA; J: TRBJ1-3; length: 15; DNA: TGTGCCAGCAGTTATGGAGGGGGCTTTGGAAACACCATATATTTT; CDR3: CASSYGGGFGNTIYF
D: NA; V: TRBV5-1; size: NA; J: TRBJ1-2; length: 15; DNA: TGCGCCAGCAGCCCAGACACCGGGGAAGCCTATGGCTACACCTTC; CDR3: CASSPDTGEAYGYTF
D: TRBD2; V: TRBV18; size: NA; J: TRBJ2-3; length: 16; DNA: TGTGCCAGCTCGCCTCTCATGGCGGGGGGATGGGATACGCAGTATTTT; CDR3: CASSPLMAGGWDTQYF
D: TRBD1; V: TRBV7-8; size: NA; J: TRBJ1-1; length: 15; DNA: TGTGCCAGCAGCACCTGGGACAGGGTGAACACTGAAGCTTTCTTT; CDR3: CASSTWDRVNTEAFF
D: NA; V: TRBV12-3/TRBV12-4; size: NA; J: TRBJ2-3; length: 13; DNA: TGTGCCAGCGGACGGGACAGCACAGATACGCAGTATTTT; CDR3: CASGRDSTDTQYF
D: NA; V: TRBV7-9; size: NA; J: TRBJ2-1; length: 13; DNA: TGTGCCAGCAGCTTAGCACCCTCCAGTGAGCAGTTCTTC; CDR3: CASSLAPSSEQFF
D: NA; V: TRBV24-1; size: once; J: TRBJ1-2; length: 11; DNA: TGTGCCACCAGTGAGGGCTATGGCTACACCTTC; CDR3: CATSEGYGYTF
D: TRBD1; V: TRBV27; size: NA; J: TRBJ1-2; length: 17; DNA: TGTGCCAGCAGTGCGCTTCTTCACAGGGGAACGTCCTATGGCTACACCTTC; CDR3: CASSALLHRGTSYGYTF
D: TRBD1; V: TRBV4-1; size: NA; J: TRBJ1-6; length: 18; DNA: TGCGCCAGCAGCCCGGACAGGAAGGCGAGCTCCTATAATTCACCCCTCCACTTT; CDR3: CASSPDRKASSYNSPLHF
D: NA; V: TRBV6-5; size: NA; J: TRBJ2-2; length: 13; DNA: TGTGCCAGCAGTCCCAGGAACACCGGGGAGCTGTTTTTT; CDR3: CASSPRNTGELFF
D: NA; V: TRBV25-1; size: NA; J: TRBJ2-3; length: 13; DNA: TGTGCCAGTTCGGGCCTTAGCACAGATACGCAGTATTTT; CDR3: CASSGLSTDTQYF
D: TRBD1; V: TRBV5-5; size: NA; J: TRBJ1-2; length: 18; DNA: TGTGCCAGCAGTTTGGCTTGGACAGGGGGTTTTCTGGACTATGGCTACACCTTC; CDR3: CASSLAWTGGFLDYGYTF
D: TRBD1; V: TRBV28; size: NA; J: TRBJ2-5; length: 14; DNA: TGTGCCAGCAGTTCCCGGACAGGGCAAGAGACCCAGTACTTC; CDR3: CASSSRTGQETQYF
D: NA; V: TRBV5-1; size: few; J: TRBJ1-1; length: 11; DNA: TGCGCCAGCAGCTTGGCGGGACAAGCTTTCTTT; CDR3: CASSLAGQAFF
D: NA; V: TRBV29-1; size: NA; J: TRBJ2-2; length: 14; DNA: TGCAGCGTTGAACCGTCAATCAACACCGGGGAGCTGTTTTTT; CDR3: CSVEPSINTGELFF
D: NA; V: TRBV6-5; size: NA; J: TRBJ2-5; length: 11; DNA: TGTGCCAGCAGTACCCGAGGGACCCAGTACTTC; CDR3: CASSTRGTQYF
D: TRBD2; V: TRBV6-6; size: NA; J: TRBJ2-1; length: 13; DNA: TGTGCCAGCAGTTTTGAGCGGGGGAATGAGCAGTTCTTC; CDR3: CASSFERGNEQFF
D: NA; V: TRBV25-1; size: few; J: TRBJ2-1; length: 13; DNA: TGTGCCAGCAGTGAATATACGGACAATGAGCAGTTCTTC; CDR3: CASSEYTDNEQFF
D: TRBD1; V: TRBV5-1; size: NA; J: TRBJ1-1; length: 16; DNA: TGCGCCAGCAGCTTGGTGTCTGGGACAGGGGGCAGTGAAGCTTTCTTT; CDR3: CASSLVSGTGGSEAFF
D: NA; V: TRBV24-1; size: NA; J: TRBJ1-2; length: 13; DNA: TGTGCCACCAGTAGGGCAAGGGCTAGTGGCTACACCTTC; CDR3: CATSRARASGYTF
D: NA; V: TRBV18; size: NA; J: TRBJ2-6; length: 17; DNA: TGTGCCAGCTCAGGGGGGGGGCCCGCCTCTGGGGCCAACGTCCTGACTTTC; CDR3: CASSGGGPASGANVLTF
D: NA; V: TRBV6-5; size: NA; J: TRBJ2-1; length: 14; DNA: TGTGCCAGCAGTACACAATCTCCCTACAATGAGCAGTTCTTC; CDR3: CASSTQSPYNEQFF
D: TRBD2; V: TRBV7-2; size: NA; J: TRBJ2-5; length: 16; DNA: TGTGCCAGCAGCTCCAGACTAGCGGGGGGGAGGGAGACCCAGTACTTC; CDR3: CASSSRLAGGRETQYF
D: TRBD1; V: TRBV2; size: NA; J: TRBJ1-6; length: 12; DNA: TGTGCCGGCCGGGACAGCAATTCACCCCTCCACTTT; CDR3: CAGRDSNSPLHF
D: TRBD1; V: TRBV6-5; size: NA; J: TRBJ1-2; length: 14; DNA: TGTGCCAGCAGTTACGTCGGGACAGGATCTGGCTACACCTTC; CDR3: CASSYVGTGSGYTF
D: TRBD1; V: TRBV5-1; size: NA; J: TRBJ2-1; length: 16; DNA: TGCGCCAGCAGCTTGCTGACAGGGGGGACCTACAATGAGCAGTTCTTC; CDR3: CASSLLTGGTYNEQFF
D: TRBD1; V: TRBV24-1; size: NA; J: TRBJ2-3; length: 15; DNA: TGTGCCACCGCGGGACAGGGGGGGAGCACAGATACGCAGTATTTT; CDR3: CATAGQGGSTDTQYF
D: TRBD1; V: TRBV6-6; size: NA; J: TRBJ1-1; length: 13; DNA: TGTGCCAGCAGTTACCGGACAGGGGCTGAAGCTTTCTTT; CDR3: CASSYRTGAEAFF
D: NA; V: TRBV10-3; size: NA; J: TRBJ2-5; length: 15; DNA: TGTGCCATCAGTGACCGGGACGCCGGCGAAGAGACCCAGTACTTC; CDR3: CAISDRDAGEETQYF
D: TRBD1; V: TRBV5-4; size: NA; J: TRBJ1-2; length: 15; DNA: TGTGCCAGCAGCTTTCAGGCAGGGGGTAGCTATGGCTACACCTTC; CDR3: CASSFQAGGSYGYTF
D: NA; V: TRBV11-2; size: NA; J: TRBJ1-2; length: 18; DNA: TGTGCCAGCAGCTTAACAGGTTTCGGGAAAGCAGCTAACTATGGCTACACCTTC; CDR3: CASSLTGFGKAANYGYTF
D: TRBD2; V: TRBV6-1; size: NA; J: TRBJ2-1; length: 16; DNA: TGTGCCAGCAGTGTTTCGCCTAGCGGCTCCTACAATGAGCAGTTCTTC; CDR3: CASSVSPSGSYNEQFF
D: NA; V: TRBV20-1; size: NA; J: TRBJ2-5; length: 14; DNA: TGCAGTGCTAGTGTGGCAGGAAAGCCCGAGACCCAGTACTTC; CDR3: CSASVAGKPETQYF
D: TRBD2; V: TRBV5-1; size: NA; J: TRBJ2-5; length: 15; DNA: TGCGCCAGCAGCTCACCGGGAGGCAGTGGGGAGACCCAGTACTTC; CDR3: CASSSPGGSGETQYF